The 11 T cell receptor beta chains reported below all come from one sample, sequenced in a study of blood T cell repertoires in COVID-19 (dated by TCRdb to the early 2020s). Libraries came from the immunoSEQ multiplex PCR assay. Sourced from immuneACCESS, this table was stored by TCRdb with only in-frame sequences that have V and J called. A share of the clones is absent; for the studies checked, an unresolved V gene accounts for under half, and the remainder has no known explanation. This sample holds 250,000 to 350,000 clones; 86% were observed only once. Together, the top ten hold about 10% of the sample. Sequenced input: PBMCs or T cells enriched from blood (not recorded which). These receptors originate from a woman aged 18-29 years who had recovered from COVID-19.

This chain joins TRBV10-3 and TRBJ1-2, with D perhaps TRBD1 (6 bases). Germline V gene data show CDR1 as ENHRY and CDR2 as SYGVKD. This CDR3 comprises 17 residues. V lost 2 bases and J 4 bases, leaving 20 bases between the germline ends. For the CDR3, the DNA is TGTGCCATCAGTGAGGGGGTGGGGCAGGGGAACATCTATGGCTACACCTTC. Amino acid sequence: CAISEGVGQGNIYGYTF.

The J gene is TRBJ1-1, the V gene TRBV19; no definite D call. CDR3 length: 12 amino acids. The V and J ends lost 1 base and 9 bases respectively, with 9 bases between them. Germline V gives CDR1 LNHDA, CDR2 SQIVND (reference sequence). The CDR3 DNA sequence: TGTGCCAGTAGTATAGCGGGAGGGAAAGCTTTCTTT. It is translated as CASSIAGGKAFF.

This clone was seen a handful of times. The V and J genes are TRBV3-1 (or the pseudogene TRBV3-2) and TRBJ1-2; TRBD1 might be the D (6 bases). Germline V gene sequence: CDR1 LGHDT, CDR2 YNNKEL (reference sequence). With 6 bases removed from V and 3 bases from J, the gap between germline ends came to 11 bases. This CDR3 contains 13 residues. Written as DNA, the CDR3 is TGTGCCAGCAGACCCGGGACACACTATGGCTACACCTTC. Protein: CASRPGTHYGYTF.

The chain couples TRBV19 to TRBJ2-3, with 11 nucleotides matching TRBD2. J lost 3 bases, V lost 6 bases, and 5 bases had no gene match. The CDR3 contains 15 residues. From germline, CDR1 is LNHDA and CDR2 SQIVND (reference sequence). The CDR3 nucleotides read TGTGCCAGTAGCTCGGTAGCGGGAGGGACAGATACGCAGTATTTT. Translated: CASSSVAGGTDTQYF.

This chain joins TRBV21-1 and TRBJ1-3. TRBV21-1 is flagged as a pseudogene. The CDR3 totals 13 residues. The CDR3 DNA reads as TGTGCCCCCTTGACGCGGGAGGGAAACACCATATATTTT. This encodes CAPLTREGNTIYF.

The gene calls are TRBV3-1 (or the pseudogene TRBV3-2) and TRBJ2-3; tentative D call: TRBD1 (6 bases). The CDR3 runs to 17 residues. Trimming left V 0 bases short and J 2 bases short, with 15 bases between. Germline-derived CDR1 and CDR2 are LGHDT and YNNKEL (reference sequence). The CDR3 spells CASSQDFRTETTDTQYF. CDR3 bases: TGTGCCAGCAGCCAAGATTTCCGGACAGAGACCACAGATACGCAGTATTTT.

The chain employs TRBV9 and TRBJ1-2; D is undetermined. This CDR3 contains 15 residues. Trimming pared 3 bases from V and 0 bases from J, leaving 12 bases between. CDR1 SGDLS and CDR2 YYNGEE come from the germline V gene. The CDR3 reads CASSGPRESNYGYTF. DNA of the CDR3: TGTGCCAGCAGCGGTCCGAGGGAGTCTAACTATGGCTACACCTTC. Full variable domain (rest looked up from reference TRBV9 and TRBJ1-2): DSGVTQTPKHLITATGQRVTLRCSPRSGDLSVYWYQQSLDQGLQFLIQYYNGEERAKGNILERFSAQQFPDLHSELNLSSLELGDSALYFCASSGPRESNYGYTFGSGTRLTVV.

The chain links TRBV18 to TRBJ1-1; D is unclear. Germline V gene lookup returns CDR1 KGHSH and CDR2 LQKENI. The CDR3 is 14 residues long. The ends were cut back, 6 bases at V and 5 bases at J, with 16 bases in the middle. The CDR3 nucleotides read TGTGCCAGCTCTCCTGGACTCTTGGGTACTGAAGCTTTCTTT. Its protein is CASSPGLLGTEAFF.

The chain is built from TRBV5-4 and TRBJ1-5; D is possibly TRBD1 (6 bases). The V end lost 2 bases, the J end lost 2 bases, and 14 bases lay between the germline ends. Germline CDR1 and CDR2: SGHNT and YYREEE (reference sequence). CDR3 length: 16 amino acids. For the CDR3, the DNA is TGTGCCAGCAGCTTATCGACAGGTGGGCGCAATCAGCCCCAGCATTTT. Translating gives CASSLSTGGRNQPQHF.

The gene calls are TRBV19 and TRBJ1-1, with D perhaps matching TRBD1 (5 bases). Trimming shortened V by 5 bases and J by 6 bases, and 16 bases separated the two germline ends. The CDR3 contains 14 residues. The germline V gene encodes CDR1 LNHDA and CDR2 SQIVND (reference sequence). CDR3 nucleotide sequence: TGTGCCAGTAGTCCCCAGGGACTCGCGTCTGAAGCTTTCTTT. It codes for CASSPQGLASEAFF. The entire variable domain, with the rest obtained from reference TRBV19 and TRBJ1-1, is as follows: DGGITQSPKYLFRKEGQNVTLSCEQNLNHDAMYWYRQDPGQGLRLIYYSQIVNDFQKGDIAEGYSVSREKKESFPLTVTSAQKNPTAFYLCASSPQGLASEAFFGQGTRLTVV.

The chain carries TRBV7-3 and TRBJ1-6; 10 nucleotides agree with TRBD1. After removal of 4 bases from V and 10 bases from J, the junction contained 7 bases not matched to a gene. The CDR3 loop spans 15 amino acids. Germline CDR1 is SGHTA and CDR2 is FQGTGA. CDR3 bases: TGTGCCAGCAGCTCGACAGGGGGCAGAGAATCACCCCTCCACTTT. Protein sequence: CASSSTGGRESPLHF.